These T cell receptor beta chains were read from a single sample in a study of blood T cell repertoires in COVID-19. TCRdb's table, derived via immunoSEQ multiplex PCR, lists solely in-frame clones and lacks some. The top ten clones hold roughly 1.2% of a sample with more than 300,000 clones, about 88% of them seen once. Material for sequencing was PBMCs or T cells enriched from blood (not recorded which). These receptor sequences come from a woman younger than 35 who had recovered from COVID-19. Both conserved end residues are part of each CDR3. The D gene is left open where the match is weak. Only part of the rows carry a size: once, few, many, or a class if the clone is expanded.

v_call: TRBV5-4
clone_size: .
d_call: .
j_call: TRBJ2-7
cdr3_nt: TGTGCCAGCAGCTTGGAAGCGAACTCCTACGAGCAGTACTTC
cdr3_aa: CASSLEANSYEQYF

v_call: TRBV27
clone_size: .
d_call: .
j_call: TRBJ2-1
cdr3_nt: TGTGCCAGCAGTTTCCGGGGACCGACTAGCTCCTACAATGAGCAGTTCTTC
cdr3_aa: CASSFRGPTSSYNEQFF

v_call: TRBV6-2/TRBV6-3
clone_size: .
d_call: TRBD1
j_call: TRBJ2-7
cdr3_nt: TGTGCCAGCAGTTACGGGGGACAGGGGGTATCCTACGAGCAGTACTTC
cdr3_aa: CASSYGGQGVSYEQYF

v_call: TRBV5-6
clone_size: .
d_call: .
j_call: TRBJ2-7
cdr3_nt: TGTGCCAGCAGCTTGGGGACAGTTGGCTACGAGCAGTACTTC
cdr3_aa: CASSLGTVGYEQYF

v_call: TRBV2
clone_size: .
d_call: .
j_call: TRBJ1-3
cdr3_nt: TGTGCCAGCAGTGGGGGGGAGGGGCCGAGAAGAAACACCATATATTTT
cdr3_aa: CASSGGEGPRRNTIYF

v_call: TRBV11-2
clone_size: .
d_call: TRBD1
j_call: TRBJ2-7
cdr3_nt: TGTGCCAGTCTAAGGGGGCCACCCTACGAGCAGTACTTC
cdr3_aa: CASLRGPPYEQYF

v_call: TRBV4-2
clone_size: .
d_call: TRBD2
j_call: TRBJ2-1
cdr3_nt: TGTGCCAGCAGCCAAGTGACTAGCGGCGTCCATGAGCAGTTCTTC
cdr3_aa: CASSQVTSGVHEQFF

v_call: TRBV6-2/TRBV6-3
clone_size: .
d_call: TRBD1
j_call: TRBJ2-7
cdr3_nt: TGTGCCAGCAGTTACTCGCTTGGGACAGGATTCTACGAGCAGTACTTC
cdr3_aa: CASSYSLGTGFYEQYF

v_call: TRBV6-5
clone_size: .
d_call: .
j_call: TRBJ1-1
cdr3_nt: TGTGCCAGCAGTTACGATCCGGGAAACACTGAAGCTTTCTTT
cdr3_aa: CASSYDPGNTEAFF

v_call: TRBV5-4
clone_size: .
d_call: TRBD1
j_call: TRBJ1-2
cdr3_nt: TGTGCCAGCAGCTCGGACGGGACAGTAGACTATGGCTACACCTTC
cdr3_aa: CASSSDGTVDYGYTF

v_call: TRBV29-1
clone_size: .
d_call: .
j_call: TRBJ2-5
cdr3_nt: TGCAGCGTTGTGGAGGCTGGATTCCAAGAGACCCAGTACTTC
cdr3_aa: CSVVEAGFQETQYF

v_call: TRBV6-5
clone_size: few
d_call: TRBD1
j_call: TRBJ1-1
cdr3_nt: TGTGCCAGCCGAGGGACAGGGAACACTGAAGCTTTCTTT
cdr3_aa: CASRGTGNTEAFF

v_call: TRBV28
clone_size: .
d_call: TRBD2
j_call: TRBJ2-5
cdr3_nt: TGTGCCAGCAGTTCCGGGGGGTTAGGGGAGACCCAGTACTTC
cdr3_aa: CASSSGGLGETQYF

v_call: TRBV27
clone_size: .
d_call: TRBD1
j_call: TRBJ2-6
cdr3_nt: TGTGCCAGCAGTTCCGGGACAGGGAGATCCGGGGCCAACGTCCTGACTTTC
cdr3_aa: CASSSGTGRSGANVLTF

v_call: TRBV4-1
clone_size: .
d_call: TRBD1
j_call: TRBJ1-4
cdr3_nt: TGCGCCAGCAGCCAAGGGACAGGGGGCACTTTTGAAAAACTGTTTTTT
cdr3_aa: CASSQGTGGTFEKLFF

v_call: TRBV27
clone_size: .
d_call: .
j_call: TRBJ2-7
cdr3_nt: TGTGCCAGCAGTTTATCGGGCGTCCCCCTCTCCTACGAGCAGTACTTC
cdr3_aa: CASSLSGVPLSYEQYF

v_call: TRBV4-3
clone_size: few
d_call: .
j_call: TRBJ1-2
cdr3_nt: TGCGCCAGCAGCCAAGCGGGGACTCTTGGTGGCTACACCTTC
cdr3_aa: CASSQAGTLGGYTF

v_call: TRBV29-1
clone_size: .
d_call: TRBD2
j_call: TRBJ2-7
cdr3_nt: TGCAGCGTTTATCTAGCGGAGTTCTCCTACGAGCAGTACTTC
cdr3_aa: CSVYLAEFSYEQYF

v_call: TRBV29-1
clone_size: .
d_call: .
j_call: TRBJ2-3
cdr3_nt: TGCAGCGTTGCCCAGGCAACAGATACGCAGTATTTT
cdr3_aa: CSVAQATDTQYF

v_call: TRBV6-1
clone_size: .
d_call: TRBD2
j_call: TRBJ2-7
cdr3_nt: TGTGCCAGCAGTGAAGCGGGAGGGGCTCGTTACGAGCAGTACTTC
cdr3_aa: CASSEAGGARYEQYF